These 10 T cell receptor beta chains came from one sample sequenced in a study of control samples from healthy donors and cancer patients. Generated by immunoSEQ multiplex PCR, the TCRdb table keeps only in-frame clones and is missing some. Of 150,000 to 200,000 clones listed, 88% are singletons. The sample taken for sequencing was blood. The receptor source for this set is a young man in good health.

The gene calls are TRBV28 and TRBJ2-7; 10 bases map to TRBD2. V was pared by 3 bases and J by 4 bases, with 6 bases of the junction left unmatched. The V gene's germline CDR1 is MDHEN and CDR2 SYDVKM. CDR3 length: 15 residues. CDR3 sequence: CASSFTSGVVYEQYF. The CDR3 coding sequence is TGTGCCAGCAGTTTCACTAGCGGGGTGGTTTACGAGCAGTACTTC.

This clone was seen more than once but under ten times. The chain couples TRBV7-9 to TRBJ2-3; TRBD1 aligns across 8 bases. There are 17 residues in the CDR3. The junction had 10 bases not matched to a gene; V was cut back by 1 base and J by 4 bases. In germline, CDR1 is SEHNR, CDR2 FQNEAQ (reference sequence). The CDR3 sequence is CASSLEIRGRAPDTQYF. CDR3 in DNA: TGTGCCAGCAGCTTAGAAATCAGGGGGCGAGCCCCAGATACGCAGTATTTT.

V and J are TRBV27 and TRBJ2-7, with 11 positions matching TRBD1. Germline V gene lookup returns CDR1 MNHEY and CDR2 SMNVEV (reference sequence). CDR3 size: 14 residues. The junction had 6 bases not matched to a gene; V was cut back by 5 bases and J by 6 bases. CDR3 in amino acids: CASSAGTGGLEQYF. As DNA, the CDR3 is TGTGCCAGCAGTGCGGGGACAGGGGGTCTCGAGCAGTACTTC.

This clone has a single count. This rearrangement joins TRBV30 to TRBJ1-5, with 10 positions matching TRBD1. The CDR3 length is 14 residues. Germline lookup yields CDR1 GTSNPN and CDR2 SVGIG (reference sequence). V dropped 1 base and J dropped 9; count of bases not matched to a gene: 6. The CDR3 bases are TGTGCCTGGAGTGGAGACAGGGGGCCGTGGCCCCAGCATTTT. It translates to CAWSGDRGPWPQHF.

The V gene is TRBV3-1 (or the pseudogene TRBV3-2), the J gene TRBJ2-7; TRBD1 might be the D (6 bases). The CDR3 runs to 15 residues. V gave up 5 bases and J gave up 3 bases, with 17 bases separating them. The germline CDR1 and CDR2 sequences are LGHDT and YNNKEL (reference sequence). The chain's CDR3 is CASSKRDIFFYEQYF. The CDR3 DNA reads TGTGCCAGCAGCAAACGGGACATCTTTTTCTACGAGCAGTACTTC.

The chain combines TRBV19 with TRBJ1-2; 7 nucleotides line up with TRBD1. Germline-derived CDR1 and CDR2 are LNHDA and SQIVND (reference sequence). The V segment lost 3 bases and the J segment 6 bases; nucleotides outside the gene matches: 10. The CDR3 has 15 residues. The CDR3 sequence: CASSMTDRELDGYTF. The DNA of the CDR3 is TGTGCCAGTAGTATGACCGACAGGGAGCTCGATGGCTACACCTTC.

This rearrangement joins TRBV30 to TRBJ1-1; D remains ambiguous. Germline values: CDR1 GTSNPN, CDR2 SVGIG (reference sequence). The CDR3 loop spans 15 amino acids. V was clipped by 1 base and J by 0 bases, with 12 bases between them. The CDR3 loop reads CAWSGGDGMNTEAFF. CDR3 nucleotides: TGTGCCTGGAGTGGTGGGGATGGGATGAACACTGAAGCTTTCTTT.

This clone was recorded only once. The genes are TRBV14 and TRBJ1-2; D gene unclear. Germline-derived CDR1 and CDR2 are SGHDN and FVKESK. This CDR3 spans 13 amino acids. The germline V and J ends were trimmed by 0 bases and 7 bases, with 9 bases remaining between them. The CDR3 is CASSQDLPGGYTF. CDR3 nucleotide sequence: TGTGCCAGCAGCCAAGATCTTCCCGGTGGCTACACCTTC. Complete variable domain (other parts from reference TRBV14 and TRBJ1-2): EAGVTQFPSHSVIEKGQTVTLRCDPISGHDNLYWYRRVMGKEIKFLLHFVKESKQDESGMPNNRFLAERTGGTYSTLKVQPAELEDSGVYFCASSQDLPGGYTFGSGTRLTVV.

V usage is TRBV5-1 and J usage is TRBJ2-7; 15 bases fit TRBD2. Looked up from germline, CDR1 is SGHRS and CDR2 is YFSETQ. The V segment lost 4 bases and the J segment 6 bases; nucleotides outside the gene matches: 5. The CDR3 sequence is 15 residues long. The CDR3, as DNA: TGCGCCAGCAGCCTAGGGACTAGCGGGGGGAGCGAGCAGTACTTC. It codes for CASSLGTSGGSEQYF.

This sequence joins TRBV19 and TRBJ1-2; a weak D match, TRBD1 (6 bases). The CDR3 runs to 13 residues. Germline V CDR1 and CDR2: LNHDA, SQIVND (reference sequence). Between the trimmed V and J ends, which lost 5 bases and 1 base, there was a span of 8 bases. The CDR3 is CASSVQGNYGYTF. Here the CDR3 DNA reads TGTGCCAGTAGTGTACAGGGTAACTATGGCTACACCTTC. Filled out from reference TRBV19 and TRBJ1-2, the complete variable domain reads DGGITQSPKYLFRKEGQNVTLSCEQNLNHDAMYWYRQDPGQGLRLIYYSQIVNDFQKGDIAEGYSVSREKKESFPLTVTSAQKNPTAFYLCASSVQGNYGYTFGSGTRLTVV.